Shown below are 9 T cell receptor beta chains from a single sample sequenced in a study of STAT5B mutations in CD4+ large granular lymphocyte leukemia. Data came from immunoSEQ multiplex PCR; TCRdb stores just in-frame clones and leaves some out. The sample lists 40,000 to 45,000 clones, roughly 79% occurring once. The sample comprised CD4+ T cells from blood buffy coats. The receptors derive from a human donor in good health.

CDR3 coding DNA: TGTGCCAGCTCTGACCCTGGGGCCAACGTCCTGACTTTC. Protein product: CASSDPGANVLTF. This chain links TRBV11-3 with TRBJ2-6; D ambiguous. V was pared by 8 bases and J by 2 bases, with 7 bases between. This CDR3 region has 13 residues. Germline V CDR1 and CDR2: SGHNT, YENEEA.

This clone came up once. The chain links TRBV9 to TRBJ2-3; TRBD2 matches at 9 bases. The CDR3 consists of 16 residues. Trimming removed 0 bases from V and 2 bases from J; junction bases left unmatched: 4. Looked up from germline, CDR1 is SGDLS and CDR2 is YYNGEE. As DNA, the CDR3 is TGTGCCAGCAGCGTAGGGGCTAGCGGGGCCACAGATACGCAGTATTTT. It codes for CASSVGASGATDTQYF.

The V call is TRBV5-1, the J call TRBJ2-3; D is undetermined. Trimming took off 0 bases at V and 2 bases at J, with 4 bases between the two ends. From germline, CDR1 is SGHRS and CDR2 YFSETQ. The CDR3 loop spans 13 amino acids. CDR3 protein: CASSLVTTDTQYF. Here the CDR3 DNA reads TGCGCCAGCAGCTTGGTGACCACAGATACGCAGTATTTT.

The chain couples TRBV7-2 to TRBJ1-2; unclear D gene. Germline V CDR1 and CDR2: SGHTA, FQGNSA. CDR3 length: 12 residues. Trimming shortened V by 4 bases and J by 4 bases, and 7 bases separated the two germline ends. CDR3 protein: CASSSPPYGYTF. CDR3 nucleotides: TGTGCCAGCAGCTCCCCGCCCTATGGCTACACCTTC.

This chain uses TRBV29-1 with TRBJ2-1; TRBD1 agrees at 8 bases. Germline V CDR1 and CDR2: SQVTM, ANQGSEA. This CDR3 is built from 14 residues. J was trimmed by 0 bases and V by 5 bases; bases with no gene match: 3. CDR3 nucleotide sequence: TGCAGCGTTCGGACAGGGTTCTCCTACAATGAGCAGTTCTTC. Translation gives CSVRTGFSYNEQFF.

There are a few counts of this clone. The V and J genes are TRBV11-3 and TRBJ2-7; 7 bases line up with TRBD2. This CDR3 has 13 amino acids. V was pared by 6 bases and J by 3 bases, with 5 bases of the junction left unmatched. From germline, CDR1 is SGHNT and CDR2 YENEEA. For the CDR3, the DNA is TGTGCCAGCAGAAAGGGAGGGATCTACGAGCAGTACTTC. As protein: CASRKGGIYEQYF.

This clone has just a few counts. The V and J genes are TRBV28 and TRBJ1-5; a weak D match, TRBD1 (5 bases). CDR1 is MDHEN and CDR2 is SYDVKM in the germline V gene. The CDR3 sequence is 15 residues long. Trimming pared 8 bases from V and 0 bases from J, leaving 14 bases between. This CDR3 is CASRTGQISNQPQHF. The DNA of the CDR3 is TGTGCCAGCCGCACCGGACAAATTAGCAATCAGCCCCAGCATTTT.

The chain has TRBV30 and TRBJ2-7; maybe TRBD1 (6 bases). In germline, CDR1 is GTSNPN, CDR2 SVGIG (reference sequence). V dropped 1 base and J dropped 3 bases, with 13 bases sitting between them. The CDR3 runs 14 residues. CDR3 nucleotide sequence: TGTGCCTGGAGTGACAGGGCTTTCTTCTACGAGCAGTACTTC. This encodes CAWSDRAFFYEQYF.

The chain carries TRBV5-1 and TRBJ2-3; D may be TRBD2 (7 bases). Germline CDR1 reads SGHRS; CDR2 reads YFSETQ. Trimming took 4 bases from V and 3 from J, leaving 15 bases between them. The CDR3 is made up of 15 amino acids. The DNA for the CDR3 is TGCGCCAGCAGCCCTAGAGGGGGGGCAACAGATACGCAGTATTTT. Its protein is CASSPRGGATDTQYF.